The rows below give T cell receptor beta chains drawn from one sample of a study of shared clonotypes between healthy human individuals. Clones were sequenced by immunoSEQ multiplex PCR, and TCRdb holds only the in-frame ones, with some missing. The data contain 1.5 million to 1.9 million clones, 95% to 99% of them singletons. Sequenced material: naive CD4+ T cells sorted from blood. These TCRs come from a man aged 30-40 years in good health. The CDR3 runs from the conserved cysteine through the conserved F or W. The D gene is left open where the match is weak. Clone size appears in some rows only: once, few, many, or a class for an expanded clone.

v_call	j_call	clone_size	d_call	cdr3_nt	cdr3_aa
TRBV7-2	TRBJ2-7	-	TRBD2	TGTGCCAGCAGCTTATTCTTAGCGGGAGGCTTCGACGAGCAGTACTTC	CASSLFLAGGFDEQYF
TRBV7-2	TRBJ2-3	-	-	TGTGCCAGCAGCTTCGAGCGTCCAGATACGCAGTATTTT	CASSFERPDTQYF
TRBV6-1	TRBJ2-2	-	-	TGTGCCAGCAGTGTCGAAGGGATGAACACCGGGGAGCTGTTTTTT	CASSVEGMNTGELFF
TRBV7-2	TRBJ2-5	-	-	TGTGCCAGCAGCGATAATGGCAGGGCAGAGACCCAGTACTTC	CASSDNGRAETQYF
TRBV2	TRBJ1-5	-	TRBD1	TGTGCCAGCAGGCGGACAGGGGGTGGTGACGCTGGCAGTTATCAGCCCCAGCATTTT	CASRRTGGGDAGSYQPQHF
TRBV5-4	TRBJ2-2	-	-	TGTGCCAGCAGCTTGGTAGGACCCCCGGGCACCGGGGAGCTGTTTTTT	CASSLVGPPGTGELFF
TRBV10-3	TRBJ2-7	-	-	TGTGCCATCAGCGGACCGAGCCCCTACGAGCAGTACTTC	CAISGPSPYEQYF
TRBV2	TRBJ1-4	-	-	TGTGCCAGCCAGACAGAAAGAAATGAAAAACTGTTTTTT	CASQTERNEKLFF
TRBV7-9	TRBJ1-3	-	TRBD1	TGTGCCAGCAGCTTAGAGGGACAGGGGATCGGAAACACCATATATTTT	CASSLEGQGIGNTIYF
TRBV28	TRBJ2-3	-	-	TGTGCCAGCAGTTTAAGCCACATTGGCGATAGCACAGATACGCAGTATTTT	CASSLSHIGDSTDTQYF
TRBV10-3	TRBJ2-3	-	-	TGTGCCATCTTGAACGGTTTGTCCGATACGCAGTATTTT	CAILNGLSDTQYF
TRBV6-4	TRBJ2-7	-	-	TGTGCCAGCAGTGTCGAGGTAGGCTCCTACGAGCAGTACTTC	CASSVEVGSYEQYF
TRBV6-1	TRBJ1-5	-	-	TGTGCCAGCAGTGGTCCCACCTTGAATCAGCCCCAGCATTTT	CASSGPTLNQPQHF
TRBV29-1	TRBJ2-1	-	TRBD2	TGCAGCGCGCAACTAGCGGGCCTCTACAATGAGCAGTTCTTC	CSAQLAGLYNEQFF
TRBV5-4	TRBJ2-3	once	-	TGTGCCAGCAGCTTGGGGCTTAGCACAGATACGCAGTATTTT	CASSLGLSTDTQYF
TRBV9	TRBJ2-2	-	-	TGTGCCAGCAGCCAGGGGGCGCGCGGGAGCGGGGAGCTGTTTTTT	CASSQGARGSGELFF
TRBV28	TRBJ2-1	once	-	TGTGCCAGCAGTTTAGAACAGGGAATCTCCTACAATGAGCAGTTCTTC	CASSLEQGISYNEQFF
TRBV6-5	TRBJ2-7	-	-	TGTGCCAGCAGTTACGTTGTAGGGGTATCCTACGAGCAGTACTTC	CASSYVVGVSYEQYF
TRBV5-1	TRBJ2-1	-	TRBD2	TGCGCCAGCAGCCCCCGCGGGACTAGCAGTAACAATGAGCAGTTCTTC	CASSPRGTSSNNEQFF
TRBV11-2	TRBJ2-7	-	TRBD2	TGTGCCAGCAGCCTCATAGGGACTAGCGGGAGAGCCTACGAGCAGTACTTC	CASSLIGTSGRAYEQYF
TRBV29-1	TRBJ1-2	-	-	TGCAGCGTAGGCGGCTATGGCTACACCTTC	CSVGGYGYTF
TRBV28	TRBJ1-1	once	-	TGTGCCAGCAGTTTAGACACCTACACTGAAGCTTTCTTT	CASSLDTYTEAFF
TRBV18	TRBJ1-1	-	-	TGTGCCAGCTCCGAATCAGGGGACACTGAAGCTTTCTTT	CASSESGDTEAFF
TRBV11-3	TRBJ2-7	-	-	TGTGCCAGCAGCTTGGGCTCATACAGCTACGAGCAGTACTTC	CASSLGSYSYEQYF
TRBV7-9	TRBJ2-7	-	TRBD1	TGTGCCAGCAGCCCCCGGCAGACAGGGGGCGACGAGCAGTACTTC	CASSPRQTGGDEQYF
TRBV6-5	TRBJ2-1	once	-	TGTGCCAGCAGTTCCCTAGCTCTCTCCTACAATGAGCAGTTCTTC	CASSSLALSYNEQFF
TRBV7-2	TRBJ2-1	-	-	TGTGCCAGCAGCTTAAAGCGAGGTGGTGAGCAGTTCTTC	CASSLKRGGEQFF
TRBV5-1	TRBJ2-1	-	-	TGCGCCAGCAGCTGGATAGAGGCGGGACCTGAGCAGTTCTTC	CASSWIEAGPEQFF
TRBV5-1	TRBJ2-5	-	-	TGCGCCAGCAGCTTGGGGCCTCGGGAGACCCAGTACTTC	CASSLGPRETQYF
TRBV2	TRBJ1-2	-	-	TGTGCCAGCAGTGCTAACAGCGACTATGGCTACACCTTC	CASSANSDYGYTF
TRBV30	TRBJ2-7	-	TRBD2	TGTGCCTGGGGGGACAGGACTAGCGGGAGAAGGTACGAGCAGTACTTC	CAWGDRTSGRRYEQYF
TRBV2	TRBJ2-1	-	TRBD1	TGTGCCAGCAGTGATACAGGGGGAAATGAGCAGTTCTTC	CASSDTGGNEQFF
TRBV5-1	TRBJ2-1	once	TRBD2	TGCGCCAGCAGCCTGGGACTAGCGTTCAATGAGCAGTTCTTC	CASSLGLAFNEQFF